Listed below are T cell receptor beta chains from one sample, sequenced in a study of T cell repertoires in cytomegalovirus infection. For these TCRs, the target antigens are not known. From the reads, TCRdb called clonotypes with MiXCR, one entry per CDR3 protein. The sample lists around 120,000 distinct CDR3 sequences, 24% occurring once. Sequences were obtained from PBMCs, sequenced either directly or after in vitro stimulation (not recorded which). The receptor set was obtained from a human donor in good health (CMV status not recorded). Some clones in this sample may be carry-over from other donors' samples. CDR3s include the opening cysteine and the closing phenylalanine or tryptophan. The D gene is left open where the match is weak. For some rows the clone size is stated as once, few or many, or as a class when expanded; others skip it.

d_call j_call clone_size v_call cdr3_aa cdr3_nt
- TRBJ2-7 - TRBV7-2 CASSSTGIKGKQYF TGTGCCAGCAGCTCAACGGGCATCAAAGGGAAGCAGTACTTC
- TRBJ1-2 many TRBV10-3 CAIKFSSGYTF TGTGCCATCAAGTTCAGCTCTGGCTACACCTTC
- TRBJ2-5 many TRBV7-9 CASSSDLTGSSETQYF TGTGCCAGCAGCTCAGACCTCACGGGATCCTCGGAGACCCAGTACTTC
- TRBJ1-1 few TRBV11-2 CASSFGSSTEAFF TGTGCCAGCAGCTTCGGGTCCTCCACTGAAGCTTTCTTT
- TRBJ2-3 - TRBV2 CASSELGDTQYF TGTGCCAGCAGTGAACTAGGAGATACGCAGTATTTT
TRBD2 TRBJ2-1 few TRBV12-3/TRBV12-4 CASSPGGTYNEQFF TGTGCCAGCAGTCCGGGGGGAACCTACAATGAGCAGTTCTTC
- TRBJ1-2 many TRBV7-2 CASSPAGLTHRGYTF TGTGCCAGCAGCCCCGCGGGGCTAACCCACCGGGGCTACACCTTC
- TRBJ2-5 - TRBV27 CASSHGGRDQETQYF TGTGCCAGCAGCCATGGTGGTCGGGACCAAGAGACCCAGTACTTC
- TRBJ2-7 few TRBV6-2/TRBV6-3 CASSSSWRISYEQYF TGTGCCAGCAGTTCCTCGTGGCGGATCTCCTACGAGCAGTACTTC
- TRBJ1-3 few TRBV10-3 CAISDGPSSGNTIYF TGTGCCATCAGTGACGGGCCGAGCTCTGGAAACACCATATATTTT
- TRBJ2-5 few TRBV25-1 CASSAARLTAETQYF TGTGCCAGCAGTGCAGCAAGACTGACTGCAGAGACCCAGTACTTC
- TRBJ2-1 - TRBV4-3 CASSSYSDSNEQFF TGCGCCAGCAGCTCCTACTCAGATAGCAATGAGCAGTTCTTC
TRBD1 TRBJ1-2 few TRBV29-1 CSVEESGGWYGYTF TGCAGCGTTGAAGAGTCAGGGGGCTGGTATGGCTACACCTTC
TRBD2 TRBJ2-1 medium-sized TRBV6-2/TRBV6-3 CASSDGLASYNEQFF TGTGCCAGCAGTGACGGACTAGCGTCATACAATGAGCAGTTCTTC
TRBD1 TRBJ2-2 - TRBV6-1 CASTTSGTGTGELFF TGTGCCAGTACAACCTCCGGGACAGGTACCGGGGAGCTGTTTTTT
- TRBJ1-2 - TRBV7-2 CAKTLGGYGYTF TGTGCCAAGACGCTCGGAGGCTATGGCTACACCTTC
TRBD1 TRBJ1-2 - TRBV4-3 CASSQDRGTGGDYGYTF TGCGCCAGCAGCCAAGATAGAGGGACAGGGGGCGACTATGGCTACACCTTC
- TRBJ2-5 - TRBV19 CASRKTQGSPSQETQYF TGTGCCAGTAGGAAGACCCAGGGAAGCCCTTCCCAAGAGACCCAGTACTTC
- TRBJ1-1 - TRBV12-3/TRBV12-4 CASRGEAGRGTEAFF TGTGCCAGCAGGGGGGAGGCGGGGCGAGGCACTGAAGCTTTCTTT
- TRBJ1-2 few TRBV7-4 CASSHGPLGYGYTF TGTGCCAGCAGCCACGGACCGCTGGGGTATGGCTACACCTTC
- TRBJ1-5 few TRBV20-1 CSAWDSNQPQHF TGCAGTGCTTGGGACAGCAATCAGCCCCAGCATTTT
TRBD2 TRBJ2-1 many TRBV7-9 CASSVTGGVIRGSYNEQFF TGTGCCAGCAGCGTCACTGGGGGGGTCATAAGGGGCTCCTACAATGAGCAGTTCTTC
- TRBJ1-3 few TRBV12-3/TRBV12-4 CASSPLWGFENTIYF TGTGCCAGCAGCCCTCTTTGGGGTTTTGAAAACACCATATATTTT
- TRBJ1-5 few TRBV7-6 CASSLGNWGGNQPQHF TGTGCCAGCAGCTTAGGTAACTGGGGAGGCAATCAGCCCCAGCATTTT
- TRBJ1-3 many TRBV19 CASSIITNSGNTIYF TGTGCCAGTAGTATAATCACAAACTCTGGAAACACCATATATTTT
TRBD2 TRBJ2-5 - TRBV6-2/TRBV6-3 CASRLAGGPPIHQETQYF TGTGCCAGCAGATTAGCGGGAGGGCCGCCCATCCACCAAGAGACCCAGTACTTC
- TRBJ1-1 many TRBV7-2 CASSHSGDTEAFF TGTGCCAGCAGCCACAGTGGAGACACTGAAGCTTTCTTT
TRBD2 TRBJ2-1 - TRBV30 CAWNLGLAGGPQFF TGTGCCTGGAATCTGGGACTAGCGGGAGGGCCCCAGTTCTTC
- TRBJ1-6 many TRBV27 CASSFEARNVSPLHF TGTGCCAGCAGTTTCGAGGCCAGGAATGTCTCGCCCCTCCACTTT
TRBD2 TRBJ2-3 - TRBV7-9 CASSGSGRVTDTQYF TGTGCCAGCAGCGGTAGCGGGAGAGTCACAGATACGCAGTATTTT
- TRBJ2-3 - TRBV4-3 CASSQDPLDTQYF TGCGCCAGCAGCCAAGATCCGTTAGATACGCAGTATTTT
TRBD2 TRBJ2-7 many TRBV12-3/TRBV12-4 CASGPGGAYYEQYF TGTGCCAGCGGGCCCGGGGGGGCCTACTACGAGCAGTACTTC
TRBD2 TRBJ2-3 - TRBV2 CASRTGLAGGTDTQYF TGTGCCAGCAGAACCGGACTAGCGGGAGGCACAGATACGCAGTATTTT
- TRBJ1-1 many TRBV7-2 CASSITSGGYTEAFF TGTGCCAGCAGCATAACCTCGGGCGGATACACTGAAGCTTTCTTT
- TRBJ2-1 - TRBV6-6 CASSYDGGLDEQFF TGTGCCAGCAGTTACGACGGAGGCCTGGATGAGCAGTTCTTC
TRBD2 TRBJ2-1 - TRBV29-1 CSVSAGEVVNEQFF TGCAGCGTTTCCGCGGGAGAGGTGGTCAATGAGCAGTTCTTC
- TRBJ1-2 - TRBV28 CASSFSPSLNYGYTF TGTGCCAGCAGTTTTTCGCCTTCACTTAACTATGGCTACACCTTC